This T cell receptor beta chain was profiled in a study of monozygotic twins with inflammatory bowel disease. Findings of the study overall: IBD patients, compared with healthy twins, shared fewer clonotypes with others (especially with disease activity).

Each donor had approximately 2.5 ml of blood drawn. The length of the CDR3 is 17 residues. Germline V gives CDR1 SGHRS, CDR2 YFSETQ. Regarding this clonotype: Its target is not known.

In preparing each TCR library, about 3.5 ug of total RNA was used. Using the 5' RACE reads, TCRdb records one entry per CDR3 protein without DNA. Recorded for this sample: about 200,000 distinct CDR3 sequences. The sequencing sample was made of blood. This sequence originates from a human donor with ulcerative colitis or Crohn's disease, or a healthy co-twin of an affected twin (not recorded which). This chain uses TRBV5-1 with TRBJ2-2; TCRdb indicates TRBD1, and absent DNA this call remains unverified. CDR3 residues: CASSLDYRGRRTGELFF.